The clone carrying this TCR beta chain was detected only a few times. Its antigen remains unidentified. This specimen belongs to a study of cytomegalovirus exposure and HLA in healthy donors. The study, taken as a whole, reports: The authors enumerated around 150 TCR beta chains as linked to cytomegalovirus. Most TCR sequences showed up rarely, but some public TCRs showed up in many donors.

With 60 Vbeta and 13 Jbeta primers, the PCR was carried out. Sequencing used immunoSEQ multiplex PCR; TCRdb keeps in-frame clones, though not all of them. Of 200,000 to 250,000 clones in the sample, approximately 83% were seen once. This CDR3 has 13 amino acids. CDR1 is MNHEY, CDR2 SVGAGI, per germline. V was pared by 6 bases and J by 8 bases, with 5 bases of the junction left unmatched. The rearrangement links TRBV6-5 to TRBJ2-2; 8 bases line up with TRBD1. The source material was PBMCs. The receptor comes from a boy between 2 and 10 years old in good health and CMV-seronegative. The CDR3 reads CASRRQGSGELFF. As DNA, the CDR3 is TGTGCCAGCAGACGACAGGGGTCAGGGGAGCTGTTTTTT.